Below, 22 T cell receptor beta chains from the same sample are listed, as sequenced in a study of T cell responses to AZD1222 COVID-19 vaccine. Assay used: immunoSEQ multiplex PCR; TCRdb lists only in-frame clones, some missing. The top ten clones hold about 40% of a sample with 13,000 to 15,000 clones, 84% of them seen once. The sequenced sample was peripheral blood, obtained 28 days after the second AZD1222 dose. The receptor source for this set is an adult who received the AZD1222 COVID-19 vaccine.

The rearrangement joins TRBV28 to TRBJ2-7; D is ambiguous. Germline loops: CDR1 MDHEN, CDR2 SYDVKM. V shed 5 bases and J shed 1 base, with 6 bases lying between them. This CDR3 comprises 12 residues. The CDR3 spells CASSPQSYEQYF. CDR3 DNA: TGTGCCAGCAGTCCTCAGTCCTACGAGCAGTACTTC.

This clone was detected once. The rearrangement links TRBV5-5 to TRBJ2-5; D is unresolved. The CDR3 runs to 14 residues. Trimming removed 4 bases at V and 0 bases at J, with 10 bases between. Per germline, CDR1 SGHKS and CDR2 YYEKEE (reference sequence). DNA of the CDR3: TGTGCCAGCAGCCGAGACCCTAACCAAGAGACCCAGTACTTC. Translating it yields CASSRDPNQETQYF.

This clone was detected once. The V gene is TRBV5-4, the J gene TRBJ2-1; D may match TRBD1 or TRBD2 (5 bases each). Between the trimmed V and J ends, which lost 1 base and 6 bases, there was a span of 14 bases. The length of the CDR3 is 15 residues. Germline loops: CDR1 SGHNT, CDR2 YYREEE (reference sequence). In DNA form, the CDR3 reads TGTGCCAGCAGCTTGTCGGGACCGACCAGCAATGAGCAGTTCTTC. Its translation is CASSLSGPTSNEQFF.

V and J are TRBV5-6 and TRBJ2-3, with TRBD2 matching over 12 bases. V dropped 1 base and J dropped 3; count of bases not matched to a gene: 6. This CDR3 has 17 amino acids. In germline, CDR1 is SGHDT, CDR2 YYEEEE. CDR3 DNA sequence: TGTGCCAGCAGCTTGCTAGCGGGGGGGCTAATGACAGATACGCAGTATTTT. The encoded protein is CASSLLAGGLMTDTQYF.

This chain links TRBV7-9 with TRBJ2-7; no definite D call. The ends were cut back, 10 bases at V and 6 bases at J, with 13 bases in the middle. The CDR3 is 11 residues long. Germline assignment: CDR1 SEHNR and CDR2 FQNEAQ (reference sequence). CDR3 DNA sequence: TGTGCCACCGAGCGAAACAGCGAGCAGTACTTC. Translated, it gives CATERNSEQYF.

This clone occurred once. The gene calls are TRBV5-6 and TRBJ2-2; a weak D match, TRBD2 (5 bases). Trimming stripped 3 bases from V and 3 bases from J, with 9 bases between. Per the germline V gene, CDR1 is SGHDT and CDR2 is YYEEEE. The CDR3 sequence is 14 residues long. CDR3 loop: CASSSRRYTGELFF. The CDR3 DNA reads TGTGCCAGCAGCTCTCGGAGGTACACCGGGGAGCTGTTTTTT.

The chain has TRBV6-6 and TRBJ1-1; maybe TRBD1 (6 bases). The V and J ends lost 5 bases and 6 bases respectively, with 16 bases between them. Germline V gene sequence: CDR1 MNHNY, CDR2 SVGAGI (reference sequence). CDR3 length: 14 amino acids. CDR3 DNA: TGTGCCAGCAGTCAATCCACAGGGAAGGCTGAAGCTTTCTTT. Translated: CASSQSTGKAEAFF.

The chain recombines TRBV19 with TRBJ1-5; 7 nucleotides agree with TRBD1. The length of the CDR3 is 18 residues. CDR1 is LNHDA, CDR2 SQIVND, per germline (reference sequence). The V and J ends lost 10 bases and 4 bases, in that order; junction bases with no gene match: 22. The DNA for the CDR3 is TGTGCCACCGAATTGACAGGGAAACTTAAACCTCGTAATCAGCCCCAGCATTTT. This translates into CATELTGKLKPRNQPQHF.

The rearrangement links TRBV27 to TRBJ2-5, with a possible D match to TRBD1 (6 bases). The CDR3 length is 14 residues. V lost 3 bases, J lost 3 bases, and 11 bases lay in between. In germline, CDR1 is MNHEY, CDR2 SMNVEV (reference sequence). CDR3 sequence reads: CASSFSGQKETQYF. DNA for the CDR3: TGTGCCAGCAGTTTTTCAGGACAGAAAGAGACCCAGTACTTC.

This clone has just a few counts. The chain joins TRBV5-6 to TRBJ2-7, with 7 bases identical to TRBD1. Germline V CDR1 and CDR2: SGHDT, YYEEEE. The CDR3 totals 17 residues. After removal of 4 bases from V and 1 base from J, the junction contained 14 bases not matched to a gene. CDR3 DNA: TGTGCCAGCAGCGCTAACTTCCGGGACAGCAATTCCTACGAGCAGTACTTC. It yields the protein CASSANFRDSNSYEQYF. The complete variable domain, with remaining parts taken from reference TRBV5-6 and TRBJ2-7, reads DAGVTQSPTHLIKTRGQQVTLRCSPKSGHDTVSWYQQALGQGPQFIFQYYEEEERQRGNFPDRFSGHQFPNYSSELNVNALLLGDSALYLCASSANFRDSNSYEQYFGPGTRLTVT.

The chain carries TRBV30 and TRBJ1-2; TRBD1 aligns across 7 bases. Germline-derived CDR1 and CDR2 are GTSNPN and SVGIG (reference sequence). The CDR3 consists of 12 residues. V was clipped by 0 bases and J by 7 bases; unmatched bases: 2. The CDR3 DNA follows: TGTGCCTGGAGTGTGGGACAGCTTGGCTACACCTTC. This codes for CAWSVGQLGYTF. Looking up the rest from reference TRBV30 and TRBJ1-2 gives the full variable domain: SQTIHQWPATLVQPVGSPLSLECTVEGTSNPNLYWYRQAAGRGLQLLFYSVGIGQISSEVPQNLSASRPQDRQFILSSKKLLLSDSGFYLCAWSVGQLGYTFGSGTRLTVV.

This sequence joins TRBV7-9 and TRBJ1-6, with D possibly being TRBD1 (5 bases). CDR1 SEHNR and CDR2 FQNEAQ come from the germline V gene (reference sequence). The CDR3 contains 12 residues. The V and J ends lost 5 bases and 9 bases respectively, with 8 bases between them. CDR3 coding DNA: TGTGCCAGCAGCCCGGGGGGTTCACCCCTCCACTTT. Translation gives CASSPGGSPLHF.

This rearrangement joins TRBV4-3 to TRBJ2-1; 8 bases map to TRBD2. Germline V gene sequence: CDR1 LGHNA, CDR2 YSLEER. The CDR3 contains 16 residues. V was pared by 3 bases and J by 3 bases, with 7 bases of the junction left unmatched. The chain's CDR3 is CASSQGGLAIYNEQFF. CDR3 bases: TGCGCCAGCAGCCAGGGTGGACTAGCTATCTACAATGAGCAGTTCTTC.

The chain is built from TRBV11-3 and TRBJ1-1, with 8 nucleotides matching TRBD1. Germline lookup yields CDR1 SGHNT and CDR2 YENEEA. This CDR3 is built from 15 residues. Trimming cost V 5 bases and J 0 bases; bases outside gene matches: 5. CDR3 amino acids: CASSLGTGLNTEAFF. CDR3 in DNA: TGTGCCAGCAGCCTCGGGACAGGTTTGAACACTGAAGCTTTCTTT. Based on the CDR3 plus reference TRBV11-3 and TRBJ1-1, the full variable domain is EAGVVQSPRYKIIEKKQPVAFWCNPISGHNTLYWYLQNLGQGPELLIRYENEEAVDDSQLPKDRFSAERLKGVDSTLKIQPAELGDSAVYLCASSLGTGLNTEAFFGQGTRLTVV.

The chain uses TRBV10-3 and TRBJ1-4; possible D gene TRBD1, 5 bases. Looked up from germline, CDR1 is ENHRY and CDR2 is SYGVKD. This CDR3 region has 13 residues. Trimming stripped 8 bases from V and 2 bases from J, with 9 bases between. The CDR3 nucleotides are TGTGCCATCTCGAAGGGGACTAATGAAAAACTGTTTTTT. Its translation: CAISKGTNEKLFF.

The chain couples TRBV5-1 to TRBJ1-2, with D unclear. The CDR3 sequence is 14 residues long. Trimming pared 0 bases from V and 6 bases from J, leaving 12 bases between. Looked up from germline, CDR1 is SGHRS and CDR2 is YFSETQ. CDR3 nucleotide sequence: TGCGCCAGCAGCTTGGGGTCCTCGGGGAATGGCTACACCTTC. Translating gives CASSLGSSGNGYTF.

In DNA, the CDR3 is TGTGCCAGCAGCTTCCCCCCCGGGGAGCTGTTTTTT. This gives the protein CASSFPPGELFF. The chain has TRBV7-2 and TRBJ2-2; D not resolved. Germline V gene sequence: CDR1 SGHTA, CDR2 FQGNSA. The length of the CDR3 is 12 residues. V was cut by 3 bases and J by 6 bases, with 5 bases left in between.

The CDR3 loop is CASNTGQGGEAFF. The CDR3 DNA reads TGTGCCAGCAATACGGGGCAGGGGGGGGAAGCTTTCTTT. This chain connects TRBV6-5 to TRBJ1-1; 7 nucleotides match TRBD1. The CDR3 contains 13 residues. After removal of 7 bases from V and 8 bases from J, the junction contained 10 bases not matched to a gene. Germline assignment: CDR1 MNHEY and CDR2 SVGAGI.

This clone was counted a few times. The V call is TRBV7-8, the J call TRBJ2-1; perhaps TRBD2 as D (6 bases). Trimming removed 2 bases from V and 6 bases from J, with 20 bases in between. The germline V gene has CDR1 SGHVS and CDR2 FQNEAQ. This CDR3 contains 17 residues. The CDR3 reads CASSLRPRERGPNEQFF. In DNA form, the CDR3 reads TGTGCCAGCAGCTTAAGACCACGGGAGAGAGGCCCCAATGAGCAGTTCTTC.

V and J are TRBV11-2 and TRBJ2-5; the D is unclear. Germline V gene sequence: CDR1 SGHAT, CDR2 FQNNGV. V lost 5 bases and J 3 bases, leaving 4 bases between the germline ends. The CDR3 has 11 residues. The CDR3 DNA reads as TGTGCCAGCAGCCCCGAAGAGACCCAGTACTTC. Translating gives CASSPEETQYF.

The chain uses TRBV19 and TRBJ1-5; a possible D gene is TRBD1 (5 bases). Germline V gene sequence: CDR1 LNHDA, CDR2 SQIVND (reference sequence). V was cut by 7 bases and J by 4 bases, with 11 bases left in between. The CDR3 contains 13 residues. CDR3 DNA sequence: TGTGCCAGTATCGGGGACGGAAATCAGCCCCAGCATTTT. As protein: CASIGDGNQPQHF.

The rearrangement uses TRBV7-2 and TRBJ2-7; 7 bases align to TRBD2. The CDR3 extends over 14 amino acids. J was trimmed by 2 bases and V by 2 bases; bases with no gene match: 3. CDR1 is SGHTA and CDR2 is FQGNSA in the germline V gene. The chain's CDR3 is CASSLSGTTYEQYF. CDR3 bases: TGTGCCAGCAGCTTAAGTGGGACTACCTACGAGCAGTACTTC.